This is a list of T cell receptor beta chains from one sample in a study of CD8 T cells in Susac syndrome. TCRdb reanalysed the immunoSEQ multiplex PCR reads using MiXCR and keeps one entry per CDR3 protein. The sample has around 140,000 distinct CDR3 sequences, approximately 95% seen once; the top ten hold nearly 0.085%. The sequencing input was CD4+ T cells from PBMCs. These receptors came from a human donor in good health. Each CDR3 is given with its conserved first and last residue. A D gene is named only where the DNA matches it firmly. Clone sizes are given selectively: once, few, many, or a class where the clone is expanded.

CDR3 DNA: TGCAGTGCTTCCCCCGGCAGTTCCTACGAGCAGTACTTC; CDR3 protein: CSASPGSSYEQYF; V gene: TRBV20-1; D gene: -; J gene: TRBJ2-7; clone size: -
CDR3 DNA: TGTGCCAGCAGGAGGGAAGGGGCTAGCGCCAGATCGAACACCGGGGAGCTGTTTTTT; CDR3 protein: CASRREGASARSNTGELFF; V gene: TRBV6-1; D gene: -; J gene: TRBJ2-2; clone size: -
CDR3 DNA: TGCGCCAGCAGTTTCGAACCTCACGGGAACACTGAAGCTTTCTTT; CDR3 protein: CASSFEPHGNTEAFF; V gene: TRBV5-1; D gene: -; J gene: TRBJ1-1; clone size: -
CDR3 DNA: TGCGCCAGCAGCCAAGATCCGGGACTAGCGGGTCTGTGGGAGCAGTTCTTC; CDR3 protein: CASSQDPGLAGLWEQFF; V gene: TRBV4-1; D gene: TRBD2; J gene: TRBJ2-1; clone size: -
CDR3 DNA: TGTGCCAGCAGCTCCTTGGCTGCGCCCACTGAAGCTTTCTTT; CDR3 protein: CASSSLAAPTEAFF; V gene: TRBV7-9; D gene: -; J gene: TRBJ1-1; clone size: -
CDR3 DNA: TGCAGTGCTGGACTAGCGGGAGTAGAGGAGACCCAGTACTTC; CDR3 protein: CSAGLAGVEETQYF; V gene: TRBV20-1; D gene: TRBD2; J gene: TRBJ2-5; clone size: -
CDR3 DNA: TGTGCCAGCCTCCTCCGGACTAGCGGGAGGAGCTCCTACAATGAGCAGTTCTTC; CDR3 protein: CASLLRTSGRSSYNEQFF; V gene: TRBV12-3/TRBV12-4; D gene: TRBD2; J gene: TRBJ2-1; clone size: -
CDR3 DNA: TGCAGTGCTAGGGCCCAGCGGGTCCAAGAGACCCAGTACTTC; CDR3 protein: CSARAQRVQETQYF; V gene: TRBV20-1; D gene: -; J gene: TRBJ2-5; clone size: -
CDR3 DNA: TGCAGTGCTAGTTTTACTCAGCCGGGTTCCTACGAGCAGTACTTC; CDR3 protein: CSASFTQPGSYEQYF; V gene: TRBV20-1; D gene: -; J gene: TRBJ2-7; clone size: -
CDR3 DNA: TGTGCCAGCATCAGACTCGAAGCTTTCTTT; CDR3 protein: CASIRLEAFF; V gene: TRBV12-3/TRBV12-4; D gene: -; J gene: TRBJ1-1; clone size: -
CDR3 DNA: TGCGCCAGCAGCCAAGATAGAAGCTATGGCTACACCTTC; CDR3 protein: CASSQDRSYGYTF; V gene: TRBV4-1; D gene: -; J gene: TRBJ1-2; clone size: once
CDR3 DNA: TGTGCCAGCAGTCCACAGGGGAGTAGCAATCAGCCCCAGCATTTT; CDR3 protein: CASSPQGSSNQPQHF; V gene: TRBV2; D gene: TRBD1; J gene: TRBJ1-5; clone size: -
CDR3 DNA: TGTGCCTGGAGTGTACTAGACCTGAACTACGAGCAGTACTTC; CDR3 protein: CAWSVLDLNYEQYF; V gene: TRBV30; D gene: -; J gene: TRBJ2-7; clone size: -
CDR3 DNA: TGTGCCAGTAGTATCGGGCAGACAGACTATGGCTACACCTTC; CDR3 protein: CASSIGQTDYGYTF; V gene: TRBV19; D gene: -; J gene: TRBJ1-2; clone size: -
CDR3 DNA: TGCGCCAGCAGCTTGGACGGGAGCTCCTACGAGCAGTACTTC; CDR3 protein: CASSLDGSSYEQYF; V gene: TRBV5-1; D gene: -; J gene: TRBJ2-7; clone size: -
CDR3 DNA: TGTGCCAGCAGCGCGCGACACCTACACGGGGGCACAGATACGCAGTATTTT; CDR3 protein: CASSARHLHGGTDTQYF; V gene: TRBV6-1; D gene: -; J gene: TRBJ2-3; clone size: -
CDR3 DNA: TGTGCCAGCTCACCAGACAGGGACCGCTACAATGAGCAGTTCTTC; CDR3 protein: CASSPDRDRYNEQFF; V gene: TRBV18; D gene: TRBD1; J gene: TRBJ2-1; clone size: -
CDR3 DNA: TGTGCCAGCAGTTTACGGGAGAGCCACTACGAGCAGTACTTC; CDR3 protein: CASSLRESHYEQYF; V gene: TRBV27; D gene: -; J gene: TRBJ2-7; clone size: -
CDR3 DNA: TGTGCCAGCAGCCTCCCCCCAGGGACAGGGCAGTTCTTC; CDR3 protein: CASSLPPGTGQFF; V gene: TRBV3-1; D gene: TRBD1; J gene: TRBJ2-1; clone size: -
CDR3 DNA: TGTGCCAGCAGCTCCCTAGGCCTCTATGGCTACACCTTC; CDR3 protein: CASSSLGLYGYTF; V gene: TRBV5-4; D gene: -; J gene: TRBJ1-2; clone size: -
CDR3 DNA: TGTGCCAGTAGTCCCGGACAGGACTTCCAAGAGACCCAGTACTTC; CDR3 protein: CASSPGQDFQETQYF; V gene: TRBV19; D gene: TRBD1; J gene: TRBJ2-5; clone size: -
CDR3 DNA: TGTGCCAGCAGCTTAGGCCGGGTCGGGAGGCCTCCCTACGAGCAGTACTTC; CDR3 protein: CASSLGRVGRPPYEQYF; V gene: TRBV7-9; D gene: TRBD2; J gene: TRBJ2-7; clone size: -
CDR3 DNA: TGCGCCAGAAGTGGGGGCTTACAAGGTAGTGGCTACACCTTC; CDR3 protein: CARSGGLQGSGYTF; V gene: TRBV10-2; D gene: -; J gene: TRBJ1-2; clone size: once
CDR3 DNA: TGTGCCAGCAGTTACTCCCAGACTAGCGGGAGATGGGATACGCAGTATTTT; CDR3 protein: CASSYSQTSGRWDTQYF; V gene: TRBV6-2/TRBV6-3; D gene: TRBD2; J gene: TRBJ2-3; clone size: -
CDR3 DNA: TGTGCCAGCAGTGATCGGGAGTTTGTCACCGGGGAGCTGTTTTTT; CDR3 protein: CASSDREFVTGELFF; V gene: TRBV2; D gene: -; J gene: TRBJ2-2; clone size: -
CDR3 DNA: TGCGCCAGCAGCTTGGCACCTAGCGTTAGCACAGATACGCAGTATTTT; CDR3 protein: CASSLAPSVSTDTQYF; V gene: TRBV5-1; D gene: -; J gene: TRBJ2-3; clone size: -
CDR3 DNA: TGTGCCAGCAGCCTACAGACGAGCGGGAGCACAGATACGCAGTATTTT; CDR3 protein: CASSLQTSGSTDTQYF; V gene: TRBV4-2; D gene: -; J gene: TRBJ2-3; clone size: -
CDR3 DNA: TGTGCCAGCAGCGTAGACCCAGGGGGCTTAATTTCCACTGAAGCTTTCTTT; CDR3 protein: CASSVDPGGLISTEAFF; V gene: TRBV9; D gene: TRBD1; J gene: TRBJ1-1; clone size: -
CDR3 DNA: TGTGCCAGCTCACCTCCGTCCGGAGGTGGGTGGGAGCAGTACTTC; CDR3 protein: CASSPPSGGGWEQYF; V gene: TRBV18; D gene: -; J gene: TRBJ2-7; clone size: -
CDR3 DNA: TGTGCCAGCAGACTAGCGGGAACACAAGAGACCCAGTACTTC; CDR3 protein: CASRLAGTQETQYF; V gene: TRBV12-3/TRBV12-4; D gene: TRBD2; J gene: TRBJ2-5; clone size: -
CDR3 DNA: TGTGCCAGCAGCTCCGGGACTAGCGGCCACAAGGGAGATACGCAGTATTTT; CDR3 protein: CASSSGTSGHKGDTQYF; V gene: TRBV7-2; D gene: TRBD2; J gene: TRBJ2-3; clone size: -
CDR3 DNA: TGTGCCAGCAGTTTACCGACCGGGACCTACTACGAGCAGTACTTC; CDR3 protein: CASSLPTGTYYEQYF; V gene: TRBV6-6; D gene: -; J gene: TRBJ2-7; clone size: -
CDR3 DNA: TGTGCCAGCAGCCCCGGGACTAGTGGGCCGGTGTACTTC; CDR3 protein: CASSPGTSGPVYF; V gene: TRBV11-2; D gene: TRBD2; J gene: TRBJ2-4; clone size: -
CDR3 DNA: TGTGCCAGTAGTATCGGAGGGCCTGGGGCCAACGTCCTGACTTTC; CDR3 protein: CASSIGGPGANVLTF; V gene: TRBV19; D gene: -; J gene: TRBJ2-6; clone size: -
CDR3 DNA: TGTGCCTGGACCCCGGGGGGGGGAGCACAAGAGACCCAGTACTTC; CDR3 protein: CAWTPGGGAQETQYF; V gene: TRBV30; D gene: TRBD2; J gene: TRBJ2-5; clone size: -
CDR3 DNA: TGTGCCTGGCTTCAGGGGGGTGCTTTCTTT; CDR3 protein: CAWLQGGAFF; V gene: TRBV30; D gene: TRBD1; J gene: TRBJ1-1; clone size: -
CDR3 DNA: TGTGCCAGCAGCTACGACAGATATAGCAATCAGCCCCAGCATTTT; CDR3 protein: CASSYDRYSNQPQHF; V gene: TRBV3-1; D gene: -; J gene: TRBJ1-5; clone size: -
CDR3 DNA: TGTGCCAGCAGGAGGAGAGCGGGGGGGCATCGGCCCCTGAACACTGAAGCTTTCTTT; CDR3 protein: CASRRRAGGHRPLNTEAFF; V gene: TRBV6-1; D gene: -; J gene: TRBJ1-1; clone size: -
CDR3 DNA: TGTGCCAGCAGCTTGCACCTCTACGAGCAGTACTTC; CDR3 protein: CASSLHLYEQYF; V gene: TRBV7-9; D gene: -; J gene: TRBJ2-7; clone size: -
CDR3 DNA: TGTGCCTGGAGGGGACAGGGTATCTCTGGAAACACCATATATTTT; CDR3 protein: CAWRGQGISGNTIYF; V gene: TRBV30; D gene: TRBD1; J gene: TRBJ1-3; clone size: -
CDR3 DNA: TGCAGCGTTGTTACGGGGGCAAGTGGCACAGATACGCAGTATTTT; CDR3 protein: CSVVTGASGTDTQYF; V gene: TRBV29-1; D gene: -; J gene: TRBJ2-3; clone size: -
CDR3 DNA: TGTGCCTGGATTGGGGGGGCTAGGGCTTTCTTT; CDR3 protein: CAWIGGARAFF; V gene: TRBV30; D gene: -; J gene: TRBJ1-1; clone size: -
CDR3 DNA: TGCAGTGCTAGAGATAATCCGGGAGGGACAGATACGCAGTATTTT; CDR3 protein: CSARDNPGGTDTQYF; V gene: TRBV20-1; D gene: TRBD2; J gene: TRBJ2-3; clone size: -